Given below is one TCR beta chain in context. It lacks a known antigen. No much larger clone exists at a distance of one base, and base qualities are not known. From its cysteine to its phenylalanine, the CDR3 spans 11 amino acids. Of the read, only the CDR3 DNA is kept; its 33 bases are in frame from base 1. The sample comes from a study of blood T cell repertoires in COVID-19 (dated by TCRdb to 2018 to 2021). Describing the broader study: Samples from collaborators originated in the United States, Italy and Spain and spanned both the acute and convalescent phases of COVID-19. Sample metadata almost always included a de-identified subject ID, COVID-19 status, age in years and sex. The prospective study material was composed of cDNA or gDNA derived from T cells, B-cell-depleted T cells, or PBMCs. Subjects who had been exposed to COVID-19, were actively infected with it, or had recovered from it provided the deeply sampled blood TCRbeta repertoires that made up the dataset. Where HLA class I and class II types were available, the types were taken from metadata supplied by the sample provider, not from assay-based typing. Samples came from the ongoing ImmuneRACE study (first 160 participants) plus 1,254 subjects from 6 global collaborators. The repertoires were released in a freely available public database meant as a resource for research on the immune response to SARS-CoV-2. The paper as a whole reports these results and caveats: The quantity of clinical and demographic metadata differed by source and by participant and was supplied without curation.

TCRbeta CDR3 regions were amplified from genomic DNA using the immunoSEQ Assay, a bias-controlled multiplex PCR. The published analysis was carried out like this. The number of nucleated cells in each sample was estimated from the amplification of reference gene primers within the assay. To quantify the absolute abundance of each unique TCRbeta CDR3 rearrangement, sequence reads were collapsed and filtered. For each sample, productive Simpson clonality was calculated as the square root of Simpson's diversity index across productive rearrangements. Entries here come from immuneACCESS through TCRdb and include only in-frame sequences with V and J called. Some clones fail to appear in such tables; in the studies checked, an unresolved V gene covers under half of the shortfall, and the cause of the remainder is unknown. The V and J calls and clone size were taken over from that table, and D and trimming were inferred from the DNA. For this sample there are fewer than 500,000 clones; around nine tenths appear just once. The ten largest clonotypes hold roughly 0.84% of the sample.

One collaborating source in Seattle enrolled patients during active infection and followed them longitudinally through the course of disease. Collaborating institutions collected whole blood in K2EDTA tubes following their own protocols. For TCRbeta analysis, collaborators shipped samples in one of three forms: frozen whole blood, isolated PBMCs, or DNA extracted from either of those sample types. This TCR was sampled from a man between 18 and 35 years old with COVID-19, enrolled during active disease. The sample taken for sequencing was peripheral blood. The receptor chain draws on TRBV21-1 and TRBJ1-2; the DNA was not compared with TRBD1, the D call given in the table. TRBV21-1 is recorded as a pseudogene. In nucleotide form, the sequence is TGTGCCAGCAGCAAAAACCGCAGGGACACCTTC. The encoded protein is CASSKNRRDTF.